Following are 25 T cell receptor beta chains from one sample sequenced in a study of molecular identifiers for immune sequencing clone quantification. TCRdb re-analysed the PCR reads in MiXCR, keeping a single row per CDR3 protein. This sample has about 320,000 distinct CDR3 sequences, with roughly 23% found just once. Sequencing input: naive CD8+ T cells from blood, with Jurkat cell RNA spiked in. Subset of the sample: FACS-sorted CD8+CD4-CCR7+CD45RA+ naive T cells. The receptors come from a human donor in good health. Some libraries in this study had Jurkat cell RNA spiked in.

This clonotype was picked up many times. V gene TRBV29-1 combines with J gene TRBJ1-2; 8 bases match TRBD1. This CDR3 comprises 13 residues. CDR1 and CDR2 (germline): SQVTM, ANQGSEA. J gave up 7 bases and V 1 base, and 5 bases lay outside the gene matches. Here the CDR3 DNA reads TGCAGCGTTGAAGGTCAGGGGGCCGGTGGCTACACCTTC. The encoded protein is CSVEGQGAGGYTF.

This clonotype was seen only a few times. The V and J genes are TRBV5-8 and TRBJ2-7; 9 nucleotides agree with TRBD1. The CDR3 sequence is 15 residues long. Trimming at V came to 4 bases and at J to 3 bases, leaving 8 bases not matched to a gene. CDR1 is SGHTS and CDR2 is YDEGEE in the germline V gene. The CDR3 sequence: CASSLDRGNGYEQYF. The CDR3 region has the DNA TGTGCCAGCAGCCTGGACAGGGGAAATGGCTACGAGCAGTACTTC.

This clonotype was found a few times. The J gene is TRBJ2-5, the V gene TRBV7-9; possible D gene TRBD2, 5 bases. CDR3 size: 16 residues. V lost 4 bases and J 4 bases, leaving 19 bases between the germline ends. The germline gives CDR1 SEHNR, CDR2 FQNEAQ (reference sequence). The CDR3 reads CASSWTRDTSPETQYF. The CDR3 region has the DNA TGTGCCAGCAGCTGGACCCGGGATACTTCCCCAGAGACCCAGTACTTC. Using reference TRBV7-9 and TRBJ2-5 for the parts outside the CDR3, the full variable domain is DTGVSQNPRHKITKRGQNVTFRCDPISEHNRLYWYRQTLGQGPEFLTYFQNEAQLEKSRLLSDRFSAERPKGSFSTLEIQRTEQGDSAMYLCASSWTRDTSPETQYFGPGTRLLVL.

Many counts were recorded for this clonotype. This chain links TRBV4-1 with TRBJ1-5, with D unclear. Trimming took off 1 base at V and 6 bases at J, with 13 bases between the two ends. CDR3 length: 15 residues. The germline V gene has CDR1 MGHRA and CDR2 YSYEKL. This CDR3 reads CASSQVYTGFQPQHF. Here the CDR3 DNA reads TGCGCCAGCAGCCAAGTATACACGGGGTTTCAGCCCCAGCATTTT.

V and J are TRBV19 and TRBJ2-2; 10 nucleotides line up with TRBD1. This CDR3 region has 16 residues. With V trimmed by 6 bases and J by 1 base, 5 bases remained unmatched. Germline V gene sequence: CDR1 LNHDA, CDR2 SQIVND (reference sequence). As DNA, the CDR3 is TGTGCCAGTAGAAGGGACAGGGGACAGAACACCGGGGAGCTGTTTTTT. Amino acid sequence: CASRRDRGQNTGELFF.

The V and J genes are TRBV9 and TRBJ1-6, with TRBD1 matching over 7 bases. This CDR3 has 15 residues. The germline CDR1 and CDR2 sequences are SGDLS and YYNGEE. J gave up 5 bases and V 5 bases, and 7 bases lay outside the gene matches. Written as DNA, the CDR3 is TGTGCCAGCAGTGAAACCGGGACAGATAATTCACCCCTCCACTTT. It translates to CASSETGTDNSPLHF.

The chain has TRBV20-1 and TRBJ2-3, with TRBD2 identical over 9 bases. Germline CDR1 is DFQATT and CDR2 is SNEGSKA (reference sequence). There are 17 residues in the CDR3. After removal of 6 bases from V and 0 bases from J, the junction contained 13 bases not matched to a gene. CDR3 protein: CSATGVAGDQSTDTQYF. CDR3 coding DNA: TGCAGTGCCACCGGGGTAGCGGGAGACCAGAGCACAGATACGCAGTATTTT.

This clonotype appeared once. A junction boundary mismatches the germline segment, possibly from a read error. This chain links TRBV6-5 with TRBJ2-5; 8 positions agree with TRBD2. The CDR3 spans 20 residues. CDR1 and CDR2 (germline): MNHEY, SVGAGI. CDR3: CASSPLIPAGVGLAQATQYF. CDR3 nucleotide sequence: TGTGCCAGCAGTCCGCTCATCCCAGCGGGAGTGGGGCTTGCCCAAGCGACCCAGTACTTC.

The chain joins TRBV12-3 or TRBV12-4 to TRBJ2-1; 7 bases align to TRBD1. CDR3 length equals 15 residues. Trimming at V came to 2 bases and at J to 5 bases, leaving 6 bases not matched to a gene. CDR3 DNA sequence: TGTGCCAGCAGTTTACCTTGGGGGACAGACAATGAGCAGTTCTTC. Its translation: CASSLPWGTDNEQFF.

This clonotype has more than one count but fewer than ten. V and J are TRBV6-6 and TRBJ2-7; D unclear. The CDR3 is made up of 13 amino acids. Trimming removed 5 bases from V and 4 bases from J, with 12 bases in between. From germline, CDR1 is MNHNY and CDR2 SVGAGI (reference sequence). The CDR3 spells CASSHDTVYEQYF. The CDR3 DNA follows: TGTGCCAGCAGTCATGACACCGTATACGAGCAGTACTTC.

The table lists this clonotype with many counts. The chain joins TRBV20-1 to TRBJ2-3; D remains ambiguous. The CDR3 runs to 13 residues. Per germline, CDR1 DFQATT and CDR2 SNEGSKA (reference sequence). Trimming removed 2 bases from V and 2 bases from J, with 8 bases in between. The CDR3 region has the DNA TGCAGTGCTAGATTAGGCCCCACAGATACGCAGTATTTT. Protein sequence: CSARLGPTDTQYF.

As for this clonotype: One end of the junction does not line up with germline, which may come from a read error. CDR3 DNA sequence: TGTGCCAGCGGCCAAGATTTGGAAAACACTGAAGCTTTCTTT. Translated: CASGQDLENTEAFF. The chain employs TRBV3-1 and TRBJ1-1; D not resolved. Germline V gives CDR1 LGHDT, CDR2 YNNKEL (reference sequence). The CDR3 has 14 residues.

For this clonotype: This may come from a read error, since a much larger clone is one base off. CDR3 loop: CASSENTVKETQYF. CDR3 DNA: TGTGCCAGCAGCGAAAATACAGTGAAAGAGACCCAGTACTTC. The rearrangement uses TRBV6-5 and TRBJ2-5; D unresolved. The CDR3 loop spans 14 amino acids. Germline V CDR1 and CDR2: MNHEY, SVGAGI. V was pared by 6 bases and J by 3 bases, with 14 bases between.

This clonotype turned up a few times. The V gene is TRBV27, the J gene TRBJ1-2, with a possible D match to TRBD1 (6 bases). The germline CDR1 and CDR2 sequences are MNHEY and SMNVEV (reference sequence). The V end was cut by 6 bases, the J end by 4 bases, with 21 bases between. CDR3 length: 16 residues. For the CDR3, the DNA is TGTGCCAGCAGCTATGGAACCGGGACACCCTTCTATGGCTACACCTTC. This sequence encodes CASSYGTGTPFYGYTF.

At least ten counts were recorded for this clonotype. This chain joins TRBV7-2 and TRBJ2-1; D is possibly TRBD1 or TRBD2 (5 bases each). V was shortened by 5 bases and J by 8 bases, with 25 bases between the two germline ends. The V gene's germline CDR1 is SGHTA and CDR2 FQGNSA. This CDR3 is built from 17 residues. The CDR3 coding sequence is TGTGCCAGCAGCCCGCCACCGGGACCCAGGCCCGGCGATGAGCAGTTCTTC. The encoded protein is CASSPPPGPRPGDEQFF.

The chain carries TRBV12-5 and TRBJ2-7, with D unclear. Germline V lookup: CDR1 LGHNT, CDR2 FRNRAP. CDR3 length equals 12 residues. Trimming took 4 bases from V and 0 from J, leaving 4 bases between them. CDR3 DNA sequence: TGTGCTAGTGGTTGGACCTCCTACGAGCAGTACTTC. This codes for CASGWTSYEQYF.

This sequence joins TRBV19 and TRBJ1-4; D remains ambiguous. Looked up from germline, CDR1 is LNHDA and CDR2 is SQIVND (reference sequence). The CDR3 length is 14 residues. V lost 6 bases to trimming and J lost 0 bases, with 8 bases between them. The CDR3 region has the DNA TGTGCCAGTAGGGGGTACCCAACTAATGAAAAACTGTTTTTT. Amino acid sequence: CASRGYPTNEKLFF. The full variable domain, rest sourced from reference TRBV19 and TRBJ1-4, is DGGITQSPKYLFRKEGQNVTLSCEQNLNHDAMYWYRQDPGQGLRLIYYSQIVNDFQKGDIAEGYSVSREKKESFPLTVTSAQKNPTAFYLCASRGYPTNEKLFFGSGTQLSVL.

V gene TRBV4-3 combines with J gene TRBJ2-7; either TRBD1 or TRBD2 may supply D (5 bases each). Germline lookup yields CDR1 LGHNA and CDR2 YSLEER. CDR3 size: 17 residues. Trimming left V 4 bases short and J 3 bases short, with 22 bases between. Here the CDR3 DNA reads TGCGCCAGCAGCCGCGAACCCGCTGGGGCGGGCTACTACGAGCAGTACTTC. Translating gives CASSREPAGAGYYEQYF.

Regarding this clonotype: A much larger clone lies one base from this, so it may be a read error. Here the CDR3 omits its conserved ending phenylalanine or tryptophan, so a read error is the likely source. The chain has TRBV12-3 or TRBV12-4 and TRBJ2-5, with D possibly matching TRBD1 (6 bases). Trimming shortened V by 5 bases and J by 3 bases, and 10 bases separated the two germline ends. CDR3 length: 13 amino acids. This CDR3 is CASSPQGKETQYL. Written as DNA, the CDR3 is TGTGCCAGCAGTCCACAGGGAAAAGAGACCCAGTACCTC.

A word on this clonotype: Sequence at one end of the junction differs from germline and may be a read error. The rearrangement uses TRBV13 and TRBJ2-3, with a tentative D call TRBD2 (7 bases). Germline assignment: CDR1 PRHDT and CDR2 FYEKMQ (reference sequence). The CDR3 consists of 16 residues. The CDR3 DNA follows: TGTGCCCGCCGCGCGAGGGGGGGGGCGAGGACAGATACTCAGTATTTT. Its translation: CARRARGGARTDTQYF.

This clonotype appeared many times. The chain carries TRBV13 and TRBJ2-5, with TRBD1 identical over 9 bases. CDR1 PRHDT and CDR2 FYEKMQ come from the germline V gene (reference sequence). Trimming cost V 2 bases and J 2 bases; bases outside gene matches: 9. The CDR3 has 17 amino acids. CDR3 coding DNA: TGTGCCAGCAGCTTACGGGTTTTGGACAGGGGACAAGAGACCCAGTACTTC. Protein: CASSLRVLDRGQETQYF.

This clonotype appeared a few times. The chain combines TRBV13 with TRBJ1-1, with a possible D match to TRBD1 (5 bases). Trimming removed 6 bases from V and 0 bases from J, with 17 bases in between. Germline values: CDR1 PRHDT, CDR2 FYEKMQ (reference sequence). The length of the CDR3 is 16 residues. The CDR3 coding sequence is TGTGCCAGCAGTCGCTCGACCGGACATATGAACACTGAAGCTTTCTTT. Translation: CASSRSTGHMNTEAFF.

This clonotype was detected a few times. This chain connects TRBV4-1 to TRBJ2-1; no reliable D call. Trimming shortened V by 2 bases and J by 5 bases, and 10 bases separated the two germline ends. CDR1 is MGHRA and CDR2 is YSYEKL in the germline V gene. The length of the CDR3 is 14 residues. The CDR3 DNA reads TGCGCCAGCAGCCAATATCGTAGCCACAATGAGCAGTTCTTC. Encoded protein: CASSQYRSHNEQFF.

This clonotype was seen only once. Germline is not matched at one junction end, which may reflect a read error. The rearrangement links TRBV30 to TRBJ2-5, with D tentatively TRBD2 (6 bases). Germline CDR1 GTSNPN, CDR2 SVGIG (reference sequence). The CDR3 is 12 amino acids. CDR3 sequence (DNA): TGTGCCTGGTCCCTTGGCGGGGAGACCCAGAACTTC. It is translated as CAWSLGGETQNF. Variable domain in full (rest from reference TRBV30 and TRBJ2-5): SQTIHQWPATLVQPVGSPLSLECTVEGTSNPNLYWYRQAAGRGLQLLFYSVGIGQISSEVPQNLSASRPQDRQFILSSKKLLLSDSGFYLCAWSLGGETQNFGPGTRLLVL.

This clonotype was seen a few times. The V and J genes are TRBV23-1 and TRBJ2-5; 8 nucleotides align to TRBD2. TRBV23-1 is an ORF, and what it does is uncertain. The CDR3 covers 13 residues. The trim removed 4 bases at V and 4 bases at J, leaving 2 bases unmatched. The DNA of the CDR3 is TGCGCCAGCAGTCCGGGGGGGGCAGAGACCCAGTACTTC. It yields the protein CASSPGGAETQYF.